Each of the 14 T cell receptor beta chains below was sequenced from the same sample in a study of lymphopenia after photon versus proton radiotherapy. Libraries were prepared by immunoSEQ multiplex PCR; TCRdb keeps only in-frame clonotypes and omits some of them. The sample lists about 35,000 clones; around 90% were seen once. The material was peripheral blood, obtained from a patient treated with photon-based radiotherapy. The receptors derive from a man aged 60 to 75 with cholangiocarcinoma.

The chain couples TRBV2 to TRBJ2-1, with D perhaps matching TRBD2 (6 bases). Germline CDR1 SNHLY, CDR2 FYNNEI. The CDR3 loop spans 14 amino acids. V was pared by 8 bases and J by 8 bases, with 19 bases between. This CDR3 is CASDPGTSGDEQFF. CDR3 DNA: TGTGCCAGCGATCCAGGGACGTCGGGGGATGAGCAGTTCTTC.

The V gene is TRBV7-9, the J gene TRBJ2-5, with 8 bases matching TRBD1. The J segment lost 2 bases and the V segment lost 5 bases, leaving 7 bases of the junction unmatched. Germline values: CDR1 SEHNR, CDR2 FQNEAQ (reference sequence). The CDR3 covers 15 residues. The CDR3 DNA sequence: TGTGCCAGCAGCCGAACGACAGGGGAGCAAGAGACCCAGTACTTC. Its translation is CASSRTTGEQETQYF.

The J gene is TRBJ2-7, the V gene TRBV28, with D possibly TRBD1 on 7 matching bases. V was pared by 4 bases and J by 3 bases, with 10 bases between. Germline V gives CDR1 MDHEN, CDR2 SYDVKM. The CDR3 has 13 residues. The CDR3 loop is CASSYRGLYEQYF. CDR3 nucleotides: TGTGCCAGCAGTTACAGGGGACTCTACGAGCAGTACTTC.

This chain uses TRBV7-8 with TRBJ1-5; 7 bases agree with TRBD1. Losses at the gene ends were 5 bases for V and 0 bases for J; bases not matched to a gene: 16. Germline CDR1 SGHVS, CDR2 FQNEAQ. CDR3 length equals 19 residues. CDR3 loop: CASSPRQGGALHSNQPQHF. Written as DNA, the CDR3 is TGTGCCAGCAGCCCGAGACAGGGAGGAGCCCTACATAGCAATCAGCCCCAGCATTTT.

This clone was detected once. J is TRBJ1-5 and V is TRBV6-1; 7 bases map to TRBD1. V lost 3 bases and J lost 4; bases outside the gene matches: 6. CDR1 is MNHNS, CDR2 SASEGT, per germline. The CDR3 consists of 15 residues. CDR3 nucleotide sequence: TGTGCCAGCAGTGATCAGACAGGGCTGAATCAGCCCCAGCATTTT. Translation: CASSDQTGLNQPQHF.

The chain uses TRBV2 and TRBJ2-1, with D uncertain. Germline loops: CDR1 SNHLY, CDR2 FYNNEI. This CDR3 is built from 11 residues. The ends were cut back, 4 bases at V and 5 bases at J, with 3 bases in the middle. The CDR3 bases are TGTGCCAGCAGTGGACACAATGAGCAGTTCTTC. This sequence encodes CASSGHNEQFF.

This clone was observed a single time. The germline gene is not matched at one end of the junction; a read error may be the cause. J is TRBJ1-5 and V is TRBV19; D may be TRBD1 (5 bases). Germline V gene lookup returns CDR1 LNHDA and CDR2 SQIVND (reference sequence). The CDR3 contains 14 residues. The CDR3 loop is CASSTRGGNPPQHF. The CDR3 DNA sequence: TGTGCCAGTAGTACCCGTGGGGGGAATCCGCCCCAGCATTTT.

Only one count was recorded for this clone. The chain has TRBV5-1 and TRBJ2-5; perhaps D is TRBD1 or TRBD2 (5 bases each). V lost 2 bases to trimming and J lost 5 bases, with 13 bases between them. Germline CDR1 is SGHRS and CDR2 is YFSETQ. This CDR3 is built from 14 residues. The CDR3 loop is CASSFGGAGETQYF. The CDR3 DNA reads as TGCGCCAGCAGCTTTGGGGGAGCAGGGGAGACCCAGTACTTC.

The chain is built from TRBV5-1 and TRBJ2-6; D may be TRBD1 (6 bases). V lost 7 bases to trimming and J lost 0 bases, with 11 bases between them. Germline V gene lookup returns CDR1 SGHRS and CDR2 YFSETQ. The CDR3 is 15 amino acids. CDR3 nucleotides: TGCGCCAGCGGGACACCCGACTCTGGGGCCAACGTCCTGACTTTC. This translates into CASGTPDSGANVLTF. Full variable domain (remainder filled in from reference TRBV5-1 and TRBJ2-6): KAGVTQTPRYLIKTRGQQVTLSCSPISGHRSVSWYQQTPGQGLQFLFEYFSETQRNKGNFPGRFSGRQFSNSRSEMNVSTLELGDSALYLCASGTPDSGANVLTFGAGSRLTVL.

This rearrangement joins TRBV10-2 to TRBJ2-5; D gene unclear. The CDR3 is 11 amino acids. Between the trimmed V and J ends, which lost 6 bases and 7 bases, there was a span of 9 bases. In germline, CDR1 is WSHSY, CDR2 SAAADI. CDR3 nucleotide sequence: TGCGCCAGCAGGGACCCTGGGACCCAGTACTTC. Translated, it gives CASRDPGTQYF.

J is TRBJ2-2 and V is TRBV7-3; D may be TRBD2 (6 bases). V was pared by 4 bases and J by 5 bases, with 14 bases between. CDR3 length: 15 residues. Germline values: CDR1 SGHTA, CDR2 FQGTGA. This CDR3 reads CASSSTGTPTGELFF. The CDR3 DNA is TGTGCCAGCAGCTCAACCGGGACTCCAACCGGGGAGCTGTTTTTT. Drawing the rest from reference TRBV7-3 and TRBJ2-2, the complete variable domain is GAGVSQTPSNKVTEKGKYVELRCDPISGHTALYWYRQSLGQGPEFLIYFQGTGAADDSGLPNDRFFAVRPEGSVSTLKIQRTERGDSAVYLCASSSTGTPTGELFFGEGSRLTVL.

This clone came up once. This sequence joins TRBV19 and TRBJ2-7; 8 bases map to TRBD1. Looked up from germline, CDR1 is LNHDA and CDR2 is SQIVND (reference sequence). There are 14 residues in the CDR3. V shed 5 bases and J 3 bases; nucleotides not matched to a gene: 6. Here the CDR3 reads CASSLQGADYEQYF. CDR3 DNA sequence: TGTGCCAGTAGTTTGCAGGGGGCCGACTACGAGCAGTACTTC.

V gene TRBV9 combines with J gene TRBJ1-2; D call uncertain. CDR3 length: 12 residues. In germline, CDR1 is SGDLS, CDR2 YYNGEE. V was shortened by 4 bases and J by 4 bases, with 8 bases between the two germline ends. As DNA, the CDR3 is TGTGCCAGCAGCCCCGGACTCTATGGCTACACCTTC. Protein: CASSPGLYGYTF.

The rearrangement joins TRBV4-2 to TRBJ1-2, with 7 bases that match TRBD1. Per germline, CDR1 LGHNA and CDR2 YNFKEQ. V gave up 4 bases and J gave up 2 bases; unmatched junction bases: 4. This CDR3 is built from 14 residues. CDR3 region: CASSRQGSNYGYTF. The CDR3 coding sequence is TGTGCCAGCAGCCGACAGGGTTCGAACTATGGCTACACCTTC.